This TCR beta chain was profiled in a study of regulatory T cells in long-lasting Graves disease. Findings and limits, study-wide: The study found TRBV28, TRBJ1-2 and TRBJ2-5 favored in persistent disease.

This clonotype came up many times. Its antigen is as yet unknown. Arm-PCR with iRepertoire HTBI primers amplified the CDR3 regions for these TCR beta libraries. TCRdb re-called the multiplex PCR reads through MiXCR, storing one row per CDR3 protein. This sample carries about 530,000 distinct CDR3 sequences, roughly 15% of them seen once, and the ten largest clones take 25%. Described time point: newly diagnosed GD, antithyroid drugs for less than 3 months. PBMCs were the source of the RNA used for TCR sequencing. Graves' disease diagnoses used American Thyroid Association guidelines. Germline values: CDR1 MDHEN, CDR2 SYDVKM. V was shortened by 3 bases and J by 4 bases, with 16 bases between the two germline ends. CDR3 size: 16 residues. The sample was also reused in another study, on T cells in Graves' hyperthyroidism and ophthalmopathy. That source reports: The primer set for the first-round RT-PCR of the TCR CDR3 was HTBI.

J is TRBJ1-5 and V is TRBV28; D may be TRBD1 (6 bases). This clonotype originated in a woman aged 35-60 years with Graves disease. The source material was peripheral blood mononuclear cells (PBMCs), sampled at new diagnosis, from a patient treated with antithyroid drugs. CDR3 nucleotides: TGTGCCAGCAGTTTGCCCCAGTGGGGGCGGAATCAGCCCCAGCATTTT. Its translation is CASSLPQWGRNQPQHF.